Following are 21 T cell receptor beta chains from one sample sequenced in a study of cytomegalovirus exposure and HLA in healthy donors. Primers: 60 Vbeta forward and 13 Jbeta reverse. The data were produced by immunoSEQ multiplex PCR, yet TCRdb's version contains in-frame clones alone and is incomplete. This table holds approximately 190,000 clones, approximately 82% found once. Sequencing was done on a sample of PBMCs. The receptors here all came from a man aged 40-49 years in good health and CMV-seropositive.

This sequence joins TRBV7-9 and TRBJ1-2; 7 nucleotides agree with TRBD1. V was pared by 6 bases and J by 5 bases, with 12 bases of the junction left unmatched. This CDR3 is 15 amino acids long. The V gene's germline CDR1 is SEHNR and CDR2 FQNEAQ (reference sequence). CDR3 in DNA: TGTGCCAGCAGACCACCTGGACAGGTGGGGTATGGCTACACCTTC. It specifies CASRPPGQVGYGYTF.

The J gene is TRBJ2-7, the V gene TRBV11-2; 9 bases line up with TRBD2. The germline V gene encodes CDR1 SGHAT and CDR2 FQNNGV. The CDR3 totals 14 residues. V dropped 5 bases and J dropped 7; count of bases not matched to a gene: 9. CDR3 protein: CASSLLVAGDEQYF. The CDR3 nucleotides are TGTGCCAGCAGCCTTTTAGTAGCGGGAGATGAGCAGTACTTC.

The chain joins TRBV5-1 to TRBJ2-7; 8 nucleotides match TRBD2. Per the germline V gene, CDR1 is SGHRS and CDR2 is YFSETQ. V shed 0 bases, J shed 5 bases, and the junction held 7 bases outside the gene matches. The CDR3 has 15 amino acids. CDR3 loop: CASSLVAGGQHEQYF. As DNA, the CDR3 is TGCGCCAGCAGCTTGGTTGCGGGAGGTCAGCACGAGCAGTACTTC.

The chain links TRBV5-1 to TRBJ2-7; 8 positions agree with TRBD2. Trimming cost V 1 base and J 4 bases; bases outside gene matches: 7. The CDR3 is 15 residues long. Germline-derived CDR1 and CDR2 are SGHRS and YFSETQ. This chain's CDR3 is CASSLYPGGAYEQYF. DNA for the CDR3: TGCGCCAGCAGCTTGTACCCCGGGGGGGCGTACGAGCAGTACTTC. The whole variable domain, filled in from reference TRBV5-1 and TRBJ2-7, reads KAGVTQTPRYLIKTRGQQVTLSCSPISGHRSVSWYQQTPGQGLQFLFEYFSETQRNKGNFPGRFSGRQFSNSRSEMNVSTLELGDSALYLCASSLYPGGAYEQYFGPGTRLTVT.

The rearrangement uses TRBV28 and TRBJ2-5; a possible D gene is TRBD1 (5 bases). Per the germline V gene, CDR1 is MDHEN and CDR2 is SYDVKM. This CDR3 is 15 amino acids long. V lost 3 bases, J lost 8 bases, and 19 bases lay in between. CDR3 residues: CASSLRGSGAGTQYF. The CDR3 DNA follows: TGTGCCAGCAGTTTGCGAGGTTCTGGGGCAGGAACCCAGTACTTC.

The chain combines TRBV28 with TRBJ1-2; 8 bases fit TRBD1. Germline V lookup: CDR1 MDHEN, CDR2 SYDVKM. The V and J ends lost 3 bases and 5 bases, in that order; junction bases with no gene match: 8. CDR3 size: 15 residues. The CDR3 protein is CASSFVGRGLYGYTF. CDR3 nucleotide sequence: TGTGCCAGCAGTTTCGTTGGCAGGGGGCTATATGGCTACACCTTC.

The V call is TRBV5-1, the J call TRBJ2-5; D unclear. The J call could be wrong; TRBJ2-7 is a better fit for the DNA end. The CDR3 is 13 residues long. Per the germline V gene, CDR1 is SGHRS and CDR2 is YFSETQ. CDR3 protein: CASSPNADYEQYF. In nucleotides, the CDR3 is TGCGCCAGCAGCCCTAACGCCGATTACGAGCAGTACTTC.

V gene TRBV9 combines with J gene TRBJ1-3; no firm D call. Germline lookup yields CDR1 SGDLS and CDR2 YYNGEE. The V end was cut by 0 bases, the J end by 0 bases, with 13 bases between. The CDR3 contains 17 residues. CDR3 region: CASSVVGSESSGNTIYF. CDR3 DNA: TGTGCCAGCAGCGTAGTTGGTTCGGAGAGCTCTGGAAACACCATATATTTT.

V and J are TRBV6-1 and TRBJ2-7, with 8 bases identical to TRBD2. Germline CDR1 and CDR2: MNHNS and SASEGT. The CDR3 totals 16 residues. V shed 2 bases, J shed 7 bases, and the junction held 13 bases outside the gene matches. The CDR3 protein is CASSEILADLLREQYF. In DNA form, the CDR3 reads TGTGCCAGCAGTGAAATACTAGCGGACCTACTAAGGGAGCAGTACTTC.

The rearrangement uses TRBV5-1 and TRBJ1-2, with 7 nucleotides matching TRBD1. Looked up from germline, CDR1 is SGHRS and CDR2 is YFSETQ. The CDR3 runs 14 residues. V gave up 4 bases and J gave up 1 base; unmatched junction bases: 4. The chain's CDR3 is CASSLGQDNYGYTF. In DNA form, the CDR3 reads TGCGCCAGCAGCCTCGGACAGGATAACTATGGCTACACCTTC.

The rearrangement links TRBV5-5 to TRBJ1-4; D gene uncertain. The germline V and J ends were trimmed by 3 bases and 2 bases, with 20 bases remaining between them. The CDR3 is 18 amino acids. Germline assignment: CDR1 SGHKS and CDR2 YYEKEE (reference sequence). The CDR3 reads CASSWLSGGGATNEKLFF. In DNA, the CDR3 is TGTGCCAGCAGCTGGCTGTCCGGAGGCGGAGCGACTAATGAAAAACTGTTTTTT.

CDR3 sequence reads: CASSLAQTGELFF. For the CDR3, the DNA is TGTGCCAGCAGCTTAGCACAGACCGGGGAGCTGTTTTTT. This chain uses TRBV7-2 with TRBJ2-2, with D unresolved. The ends were cut back, 0 bases at V and 5 bases at J, with 4 bases in the middle. This CDR3 region has 13 residues. Germline V gives CDR1 SGHTA, CDR2 FQGNSA.

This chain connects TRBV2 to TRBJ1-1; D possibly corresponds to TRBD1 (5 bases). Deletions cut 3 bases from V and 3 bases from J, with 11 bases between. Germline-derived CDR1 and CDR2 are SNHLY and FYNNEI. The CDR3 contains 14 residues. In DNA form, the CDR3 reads TGTGCCAGCAGTGACGTCGTAGGGGACACTGAAGCTTTCTTT. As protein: CASSDVVGDTEAFF.

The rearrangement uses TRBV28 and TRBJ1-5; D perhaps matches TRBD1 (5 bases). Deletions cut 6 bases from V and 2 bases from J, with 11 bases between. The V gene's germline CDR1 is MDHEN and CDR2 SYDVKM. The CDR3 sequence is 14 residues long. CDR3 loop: CASRRQIGNQPQHF. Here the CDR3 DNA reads TGTGCCAGCAGAAGACAGATCGGCAATCAGCCCCAGCATTTT.

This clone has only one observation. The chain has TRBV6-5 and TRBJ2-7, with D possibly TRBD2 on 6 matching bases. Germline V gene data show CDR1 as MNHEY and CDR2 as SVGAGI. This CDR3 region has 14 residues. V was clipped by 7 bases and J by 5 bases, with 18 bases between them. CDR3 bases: TGTGCCAGCAATCCCGGGACTGATGAAAACGAGCAGTACTTC. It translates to CASNPGTDENEQYF.

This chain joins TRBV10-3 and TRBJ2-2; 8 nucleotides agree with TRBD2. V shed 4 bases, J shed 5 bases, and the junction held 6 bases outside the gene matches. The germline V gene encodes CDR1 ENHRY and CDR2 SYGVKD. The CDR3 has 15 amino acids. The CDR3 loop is CAISGLGLETGELFF. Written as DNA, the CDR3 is TGTGCCATCAGTGGCCTGGGACTAGAGACCGGGGAGCTGTTTTTT.

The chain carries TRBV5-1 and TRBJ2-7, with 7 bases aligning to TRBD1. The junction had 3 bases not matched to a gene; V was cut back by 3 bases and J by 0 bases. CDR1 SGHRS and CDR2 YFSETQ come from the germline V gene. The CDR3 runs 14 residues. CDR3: CASSSQGSSYEQYF. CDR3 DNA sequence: TGCGCCAGCAGCTCACAGGGGAGCTCCTACGAGCAGTACTTC.

CDR3 coding DNA: TGTGCCAGCAGCTCCACAGGTTCAGGGACACATGAGCAGTTCTTC. Its protein product is CASSSTGSGTHEQFF. J is TRBJ2-1 and V is TRBV5-8; the D gene is possibly TRBD1 (6 bases). V was cut by 3 bases and J by 8 bases, with 18 bases left in between. The CDR3 contains 15 residues. CDR1 SGHTS and CDR2 YDEGEE come from the germline V gene.

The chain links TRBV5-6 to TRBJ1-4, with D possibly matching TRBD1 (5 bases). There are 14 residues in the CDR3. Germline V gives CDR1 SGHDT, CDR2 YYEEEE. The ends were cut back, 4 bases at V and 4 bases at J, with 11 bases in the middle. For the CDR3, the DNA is TGTGCCAGCAGCGTCGACAGCCGTAATGAAAAACTGTTTTTT. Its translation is CASSVDSRNEKLFF.

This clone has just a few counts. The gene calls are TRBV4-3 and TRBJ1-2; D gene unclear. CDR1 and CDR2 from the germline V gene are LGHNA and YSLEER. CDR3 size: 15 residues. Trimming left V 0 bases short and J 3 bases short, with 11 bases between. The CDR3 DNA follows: TGCGCCAGCAGCCAAGATTCGACAAATTACTATGGCTACACCTTC. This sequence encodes CASSQDSTNYYGYTF.

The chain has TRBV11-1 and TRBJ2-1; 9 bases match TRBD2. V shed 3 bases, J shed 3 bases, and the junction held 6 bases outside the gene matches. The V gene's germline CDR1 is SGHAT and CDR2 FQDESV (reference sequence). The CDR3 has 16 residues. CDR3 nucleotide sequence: TGTGCCAGCAGCTTGAGGCGGGAGGGCCTCTACAATGAGCAGTTCTTC. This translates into CASSLRREGLYNEQFF.